The sequence of this T cell receptor beta chain was determined in a study of CXCR3-negative and CXCR3-positive naive CD8 T cells. A note on this clonotype: Its cognate antigen is unknown.

General observations from the study: Diversity proved comparably high across both naive subsets and much lower in memory CD8+ cells.

From germline, CDR1 is DFQATT and CDR2 SNEGSKA (reference sequence). This CDR3 region has 13 residues. UMI-labeled TRB cDNA libraries were prepared by 5' RACE. From the 5' RACE reads, TCRdb lists one entry per CDR3 protein and no DNA. The clone table shows about 62,000 distinct CDR3 sequences, with the ten largest holding approximately 4.5%. Sequencing input: naive CXCR3- CD8+ T cells from blood. As to subset: CD45RO-CCR7+CD27+CD95- naive CD8+ T cells lacking CXCR3 (TNR3-). The genes are TRBV20-1 and TRBJ1-1. This sequence originates from a human donor in good health. Some clones in this sample may be carry-over from other donors' samples. The CDR3 loop reads CSARGSGITEAFF.